This T cell receptor (beta chain) is from a study of blood T cell repertoires in COVID-19. About the research overall: Sample material is recorded as cDNA or gDNA derived from T cells, B-cell-depleted T cells, or PBMCs.

This clone was seen more than once but under ten times. Original data processing: Nucleated cell counts were estimated from reference gene primer amplification. Profiled with immunoSEQ multiplex PCR; TCRdb holds only in-frame clones, not every one. V and J calls and clone size are given by that table; D and trimming were obtained from the DNA. The sample lists about 160,000 clones, just under 80% seen once, with roughly 13% in the top ten. Germline V CDR1 and CDR2: KGHSH, LQKENI. This CDR3 spans 16 amino acids. V shed 3 bases, J shed 4 bases, and the junction held 9 bases outside the gene matches. Sequenced: peripheral blood. The clonotype was recovered from a woman of 80 years or more with acute or convalescent COVID-19. The J gene is TRBJ1-5, the V gene TRBV18, with 7 bases lining up with TRBD1. CDR3 nucleotide sequence: TGTGCCAGCTCACCTGCGACAGGGCGCGTAAATCAGCCCCAGCATTTT. Amino acids: CASSPATGRVNQPQHF.